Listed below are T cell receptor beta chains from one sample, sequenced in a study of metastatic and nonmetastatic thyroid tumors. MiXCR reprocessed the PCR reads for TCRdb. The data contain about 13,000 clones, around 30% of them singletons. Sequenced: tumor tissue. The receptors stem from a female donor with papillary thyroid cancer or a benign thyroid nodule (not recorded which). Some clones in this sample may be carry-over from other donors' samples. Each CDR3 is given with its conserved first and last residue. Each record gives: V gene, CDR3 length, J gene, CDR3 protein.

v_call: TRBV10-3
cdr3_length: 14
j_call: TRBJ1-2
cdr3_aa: CAISTGTENYGYTF

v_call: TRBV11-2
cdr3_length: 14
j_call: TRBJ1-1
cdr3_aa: CASSLRLQGGEAFF

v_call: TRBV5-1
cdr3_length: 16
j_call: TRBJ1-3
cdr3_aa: CASSLEGHFAGNTIYF

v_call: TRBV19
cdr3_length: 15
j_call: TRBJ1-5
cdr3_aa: CASSLRQGSNQPQHF

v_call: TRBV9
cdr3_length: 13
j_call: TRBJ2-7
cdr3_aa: CASSVAQGYEQYF

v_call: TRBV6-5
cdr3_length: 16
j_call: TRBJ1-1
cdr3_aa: CASSYEGGEMNTEAFF

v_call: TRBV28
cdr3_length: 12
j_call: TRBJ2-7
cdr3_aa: CASRGDGGEQYF

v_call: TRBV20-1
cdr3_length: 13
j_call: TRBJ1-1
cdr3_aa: CSARRYLPTEAFF

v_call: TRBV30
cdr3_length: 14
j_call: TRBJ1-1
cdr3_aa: CAWGGGGVYTEAFF

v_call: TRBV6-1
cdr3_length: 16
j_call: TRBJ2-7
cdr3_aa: CASSERAGTGGYEQYF

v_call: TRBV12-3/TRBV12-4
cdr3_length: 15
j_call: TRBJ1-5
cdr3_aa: CASSRGVGGRQPQHF

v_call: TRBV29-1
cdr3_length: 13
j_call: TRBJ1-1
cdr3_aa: CSAAAGERTEAFF

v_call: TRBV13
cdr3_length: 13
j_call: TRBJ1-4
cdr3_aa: CASSFDRGEKLFF

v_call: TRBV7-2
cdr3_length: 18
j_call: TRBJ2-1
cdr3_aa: CASSLAGSRGGIYNEQFF

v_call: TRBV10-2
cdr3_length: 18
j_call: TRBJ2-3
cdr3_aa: CASSERSPGLSGGDTQYF

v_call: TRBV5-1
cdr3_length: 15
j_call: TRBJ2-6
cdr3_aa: CASSLAGSWANVLTF

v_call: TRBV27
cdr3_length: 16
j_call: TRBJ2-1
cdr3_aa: CASSDPGTSVHNEQFF

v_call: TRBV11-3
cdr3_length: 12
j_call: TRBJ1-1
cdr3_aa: CASSRSGVEAFF

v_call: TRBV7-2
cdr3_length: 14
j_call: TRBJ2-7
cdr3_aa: CASSYGTGAEEQYF

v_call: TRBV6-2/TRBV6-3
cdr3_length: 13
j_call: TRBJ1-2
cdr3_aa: CGSSSPMGYVYTF

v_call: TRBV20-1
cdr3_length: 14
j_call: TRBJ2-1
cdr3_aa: CSASGRAAYNEQFF

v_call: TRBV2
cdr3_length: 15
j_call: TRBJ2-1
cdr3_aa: CATKRASGGRDEQFF

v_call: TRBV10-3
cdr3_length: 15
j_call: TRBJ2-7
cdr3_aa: CAIKTGLAGEDEQYF

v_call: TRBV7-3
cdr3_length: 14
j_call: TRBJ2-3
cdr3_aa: CASSHEPSSATQYF

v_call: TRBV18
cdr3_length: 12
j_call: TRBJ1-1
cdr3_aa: CASSPPVVQAFF

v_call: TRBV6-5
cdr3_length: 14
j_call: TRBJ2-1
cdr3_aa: CASSYQATSNEQFF

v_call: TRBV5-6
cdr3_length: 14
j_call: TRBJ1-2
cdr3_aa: CASSPRGRCYGYTF

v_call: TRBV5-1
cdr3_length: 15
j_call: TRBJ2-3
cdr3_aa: CASSLQDRETDTQYF

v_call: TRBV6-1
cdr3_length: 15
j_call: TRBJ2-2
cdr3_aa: CASSETSGNTGELFF

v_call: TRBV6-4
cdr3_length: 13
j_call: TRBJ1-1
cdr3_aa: CASSATENTEAFF

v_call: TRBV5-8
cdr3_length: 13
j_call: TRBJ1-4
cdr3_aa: CASSFLGDEKLFF

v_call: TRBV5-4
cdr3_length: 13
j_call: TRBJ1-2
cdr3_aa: CASSSGRTYGYTF

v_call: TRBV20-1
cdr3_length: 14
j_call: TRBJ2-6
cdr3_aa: CSANTGTGANVLTF

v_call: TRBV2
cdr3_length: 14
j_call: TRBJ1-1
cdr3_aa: CASILQGEVTEAFF

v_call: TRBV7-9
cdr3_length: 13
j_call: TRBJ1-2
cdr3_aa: CASSIRQDYGYTF

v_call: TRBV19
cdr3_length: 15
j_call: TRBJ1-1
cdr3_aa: CASSGTGGLRTEAFF

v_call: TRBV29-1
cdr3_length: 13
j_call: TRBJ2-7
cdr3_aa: CSALPDRGPEQYF

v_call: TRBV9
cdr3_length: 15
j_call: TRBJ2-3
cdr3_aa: CASSVTSMGADTQYF

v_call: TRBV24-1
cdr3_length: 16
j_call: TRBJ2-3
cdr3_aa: CATSDRVLAGGNTQYF

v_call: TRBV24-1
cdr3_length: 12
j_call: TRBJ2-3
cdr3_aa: CATMSQEDTQYF

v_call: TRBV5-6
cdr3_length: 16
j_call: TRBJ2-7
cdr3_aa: CASSLELAGISYEQYF

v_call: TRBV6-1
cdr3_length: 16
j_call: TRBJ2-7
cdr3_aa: CAILDRSAGGTHEQYF

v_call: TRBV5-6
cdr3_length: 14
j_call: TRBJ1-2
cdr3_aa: CASSWEGERYGYTF

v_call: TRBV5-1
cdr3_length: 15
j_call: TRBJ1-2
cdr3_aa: CASSLVGQPNYGYTF

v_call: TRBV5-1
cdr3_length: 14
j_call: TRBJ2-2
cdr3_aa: CASSLLQGTAELFF

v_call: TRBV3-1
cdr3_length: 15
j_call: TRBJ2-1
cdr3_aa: CASSQSHLSYNEQFF

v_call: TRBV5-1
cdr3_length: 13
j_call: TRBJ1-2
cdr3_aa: CASRQGTNYGYTF

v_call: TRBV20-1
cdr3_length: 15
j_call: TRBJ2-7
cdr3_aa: CIAGTSGTSPDEQYF

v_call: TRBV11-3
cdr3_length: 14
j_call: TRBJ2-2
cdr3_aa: CASGYGWVTGELFF

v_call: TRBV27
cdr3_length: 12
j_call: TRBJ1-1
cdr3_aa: CASSSRNTEAFF